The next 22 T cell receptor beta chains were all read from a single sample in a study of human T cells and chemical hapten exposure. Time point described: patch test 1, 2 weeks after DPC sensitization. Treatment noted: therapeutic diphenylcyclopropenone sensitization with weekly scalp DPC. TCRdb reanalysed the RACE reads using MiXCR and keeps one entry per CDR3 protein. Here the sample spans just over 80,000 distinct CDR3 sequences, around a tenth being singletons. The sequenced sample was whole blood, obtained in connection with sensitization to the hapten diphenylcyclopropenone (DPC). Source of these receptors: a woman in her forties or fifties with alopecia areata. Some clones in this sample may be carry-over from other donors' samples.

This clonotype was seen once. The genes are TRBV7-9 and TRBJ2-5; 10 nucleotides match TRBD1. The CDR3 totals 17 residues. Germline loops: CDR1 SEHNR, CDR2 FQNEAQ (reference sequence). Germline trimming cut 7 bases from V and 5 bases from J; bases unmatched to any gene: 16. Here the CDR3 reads CASTYRYRDRGEETQYF. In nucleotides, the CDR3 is TGTGCCAGCACCTATAGATACCGGGACAGGGGCGAGGAGACCCAGTACTTC.

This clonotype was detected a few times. CDR3 sequence (DNA): TGTGCCAGCAGGGGACAAGAGACCCAGTACTTC. Protein sequence: CASRGQETQYF. The chain has TRBV12-3 or TRBV12-4 and TRBJ2-5; D is unresolved. The ends were cut back, 6 bases at V and 2 bases at J, with 4 bases in the middle. The CDR3 is made up of 11 amino acids.

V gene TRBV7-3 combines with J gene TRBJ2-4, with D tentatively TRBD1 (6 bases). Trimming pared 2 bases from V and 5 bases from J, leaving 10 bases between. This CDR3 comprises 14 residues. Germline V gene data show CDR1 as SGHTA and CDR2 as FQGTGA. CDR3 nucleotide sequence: TGTGCCAGCAGCTTAGGAGCAGGGGAAAACATTCAGTACTTC. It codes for CASSLGAGENIQYF.

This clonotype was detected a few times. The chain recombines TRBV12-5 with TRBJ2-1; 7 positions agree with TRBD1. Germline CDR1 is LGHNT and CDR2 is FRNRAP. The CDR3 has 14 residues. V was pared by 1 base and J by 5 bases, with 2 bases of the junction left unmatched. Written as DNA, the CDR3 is TGTGCTAGTGGTTTGGGGGGGACAGACAATGAGCAGTTCTTC. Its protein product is CASGLGGTDNEQFF.

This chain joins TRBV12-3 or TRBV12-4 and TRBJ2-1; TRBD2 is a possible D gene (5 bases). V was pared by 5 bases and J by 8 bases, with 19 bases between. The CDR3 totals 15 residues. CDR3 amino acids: CASSPRTRSGHEQFF. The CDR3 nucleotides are TGTGCCAGCAGTCCCCGGACTCGATCGGGCCATGAGCAGTTCTTC.

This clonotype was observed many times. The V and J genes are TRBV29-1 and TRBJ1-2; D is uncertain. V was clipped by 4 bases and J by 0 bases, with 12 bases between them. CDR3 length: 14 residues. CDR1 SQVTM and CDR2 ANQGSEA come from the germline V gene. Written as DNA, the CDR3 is TGCAGCGTTGTCCGGGCCGGGGCTAACTATGGCTACACCTTC. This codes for CSVVRAGANYGYTF.

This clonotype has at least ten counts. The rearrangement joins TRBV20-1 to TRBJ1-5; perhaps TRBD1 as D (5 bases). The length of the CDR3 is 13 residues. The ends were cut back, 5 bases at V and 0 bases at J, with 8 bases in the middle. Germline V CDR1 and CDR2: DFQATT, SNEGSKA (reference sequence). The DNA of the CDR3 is TGCAGTGCTCAGGGAGATAGCAATCAGCCCCAGCATTTT. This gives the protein CSAQGDSNQPQHF.

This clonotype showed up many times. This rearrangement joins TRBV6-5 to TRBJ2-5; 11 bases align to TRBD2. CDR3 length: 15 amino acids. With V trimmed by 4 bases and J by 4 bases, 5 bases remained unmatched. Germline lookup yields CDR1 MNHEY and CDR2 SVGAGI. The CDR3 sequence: CASSLAGGLRETQYF. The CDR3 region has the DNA TGTGCCAGCAGTTTAGCGGGGGGGCTCCGAGAGACCCAGTACTTC.

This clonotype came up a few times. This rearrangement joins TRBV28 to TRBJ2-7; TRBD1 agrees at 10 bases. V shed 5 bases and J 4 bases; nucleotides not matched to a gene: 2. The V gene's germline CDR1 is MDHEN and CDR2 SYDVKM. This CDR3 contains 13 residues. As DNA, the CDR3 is TGTGCCAGCAGTATGGGACAGGGGTACGAGCAGTACTTC. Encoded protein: CASSMGQGYEQYF.

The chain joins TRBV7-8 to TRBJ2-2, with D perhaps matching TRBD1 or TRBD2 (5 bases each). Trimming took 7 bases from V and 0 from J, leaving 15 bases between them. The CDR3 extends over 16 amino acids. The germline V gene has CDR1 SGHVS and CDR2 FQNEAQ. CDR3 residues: CASTRRGRANTGELFF. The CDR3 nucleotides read TGTGCCAGCACCCGTCGGGGCAGGGCGAACACCGGGGAGCTGTTTTTT.

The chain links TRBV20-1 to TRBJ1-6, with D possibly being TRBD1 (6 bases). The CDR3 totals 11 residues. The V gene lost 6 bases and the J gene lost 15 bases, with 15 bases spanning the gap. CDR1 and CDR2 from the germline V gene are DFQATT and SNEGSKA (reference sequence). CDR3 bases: TGCAGTGCCGGGCTCCGGGACATCCTCCACTTT. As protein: CSAGLRDILHF.

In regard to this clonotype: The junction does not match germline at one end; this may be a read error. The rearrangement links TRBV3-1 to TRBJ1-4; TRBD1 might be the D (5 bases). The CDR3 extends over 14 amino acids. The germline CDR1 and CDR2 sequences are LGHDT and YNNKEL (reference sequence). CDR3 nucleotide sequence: TGTGCCAACAGCCAAGAGCCAGGGTATGAAAAACTGTTTTTT. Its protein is CANSQEPGYEKLFF.

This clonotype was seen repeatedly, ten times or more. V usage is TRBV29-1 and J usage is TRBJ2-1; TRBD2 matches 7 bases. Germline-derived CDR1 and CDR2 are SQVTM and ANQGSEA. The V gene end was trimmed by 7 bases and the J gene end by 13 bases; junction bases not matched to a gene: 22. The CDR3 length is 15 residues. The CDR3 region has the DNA TGCAGCGGAATCAAGGGCAGAGCGGGACTCATGGAACAGTTCTTC. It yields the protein CSGIKGRAGLMEQFF.

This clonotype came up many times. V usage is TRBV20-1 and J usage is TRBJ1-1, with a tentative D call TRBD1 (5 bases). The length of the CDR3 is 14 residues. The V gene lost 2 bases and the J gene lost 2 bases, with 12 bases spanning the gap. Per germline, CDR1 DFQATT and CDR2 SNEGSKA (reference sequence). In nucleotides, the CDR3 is TGCAGTGCTAGAAACCCCGGGACCAACACTGAAGCTTTCTTT. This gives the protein CSARNPGTNTEAFF.

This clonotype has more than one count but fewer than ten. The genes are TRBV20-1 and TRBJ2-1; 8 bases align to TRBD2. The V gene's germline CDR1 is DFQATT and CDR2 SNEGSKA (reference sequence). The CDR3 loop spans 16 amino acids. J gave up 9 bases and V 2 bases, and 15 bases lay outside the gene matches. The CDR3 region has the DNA TGCAGTGCTAGATCATCCGGGAGGGCCCTCGGGAGTGAGCAGTTCTTC. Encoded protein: CSARSSGRALGSEQFF.

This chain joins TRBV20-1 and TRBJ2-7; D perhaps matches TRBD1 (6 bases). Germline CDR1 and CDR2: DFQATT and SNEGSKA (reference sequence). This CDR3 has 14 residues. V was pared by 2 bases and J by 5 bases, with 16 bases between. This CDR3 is CSARSFRGQDEQYF. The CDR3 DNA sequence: TGCAGTGCTAGATCTTTCAGGGGCCAGGACGAGCAGTACTTC.

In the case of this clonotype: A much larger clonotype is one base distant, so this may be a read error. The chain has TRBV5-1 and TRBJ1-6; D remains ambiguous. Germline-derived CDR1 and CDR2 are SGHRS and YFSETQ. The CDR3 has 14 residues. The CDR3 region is CASSLVGSNSLLHF. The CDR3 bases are TGCGCCAGCAGCTTGGTAGGGAGTAATTCACTCCTCCACTTT. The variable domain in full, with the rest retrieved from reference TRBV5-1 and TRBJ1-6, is KAGVTQTPRYLIKTRGQQVTLSCSPISGHRSVSWYQQTPGQGLQFLFEYFSETQRNKGNFPGRFSGRQFSNSRSEMNVSTLELGDSALYLCASSLVGSNSLLHFGNGTRLTVT.

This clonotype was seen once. CDR3 in amino acids: CASDKRERVDEQFF. The CDR3 DNA follows: TGTGCCAGCGACAAGCGGGAGCGGGTCGATGAGCAGTTCTTC. The J gene is TRBJ2-1, the V gene TRBV27, with TRBD2 identical over 8 bases. J gave up 8 bases and V 8 bases, and 11 bases lay outside the gene matches. This CDR3 is 14 amino acids long. The germline V gene encodes CDR1 MNHEY and CDR2 SMNVEV (reference sequence).

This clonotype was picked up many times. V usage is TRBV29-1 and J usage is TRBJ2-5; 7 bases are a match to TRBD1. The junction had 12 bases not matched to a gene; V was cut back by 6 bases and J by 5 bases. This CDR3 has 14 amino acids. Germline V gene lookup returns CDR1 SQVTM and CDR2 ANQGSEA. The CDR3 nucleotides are TGCAGCGTAGTACAGGGGAGTAGGGGGGAGACCCAGTACTTC. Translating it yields CSVVQGSRGETQYF.

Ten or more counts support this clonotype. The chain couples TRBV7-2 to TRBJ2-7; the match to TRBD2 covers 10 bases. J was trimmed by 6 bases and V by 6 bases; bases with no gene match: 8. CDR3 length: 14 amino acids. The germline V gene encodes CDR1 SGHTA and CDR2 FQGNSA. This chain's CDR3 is CASSLQRGGREQYF. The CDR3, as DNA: TGTGCCAGCAGTTTGCAGCGGGGGGGACGCGAGCAGTACTTC.

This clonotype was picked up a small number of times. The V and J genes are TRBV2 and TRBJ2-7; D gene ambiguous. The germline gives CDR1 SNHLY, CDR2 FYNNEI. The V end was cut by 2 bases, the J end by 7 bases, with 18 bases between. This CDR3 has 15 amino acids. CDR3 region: CASSESGGTTREQYF. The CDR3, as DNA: TGTGCCAGCAGTGAATCCGGCGGTACTACGAGGGAGCAGTACTTC.

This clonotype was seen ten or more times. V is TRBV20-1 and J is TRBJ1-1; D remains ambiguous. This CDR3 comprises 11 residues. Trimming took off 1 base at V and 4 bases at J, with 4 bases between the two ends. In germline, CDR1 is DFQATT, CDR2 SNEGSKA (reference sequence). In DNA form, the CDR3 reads TGCAGTGCTAGAGGCAGCACTGAAGCTTTCTTT. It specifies CSARGSTEAFF.